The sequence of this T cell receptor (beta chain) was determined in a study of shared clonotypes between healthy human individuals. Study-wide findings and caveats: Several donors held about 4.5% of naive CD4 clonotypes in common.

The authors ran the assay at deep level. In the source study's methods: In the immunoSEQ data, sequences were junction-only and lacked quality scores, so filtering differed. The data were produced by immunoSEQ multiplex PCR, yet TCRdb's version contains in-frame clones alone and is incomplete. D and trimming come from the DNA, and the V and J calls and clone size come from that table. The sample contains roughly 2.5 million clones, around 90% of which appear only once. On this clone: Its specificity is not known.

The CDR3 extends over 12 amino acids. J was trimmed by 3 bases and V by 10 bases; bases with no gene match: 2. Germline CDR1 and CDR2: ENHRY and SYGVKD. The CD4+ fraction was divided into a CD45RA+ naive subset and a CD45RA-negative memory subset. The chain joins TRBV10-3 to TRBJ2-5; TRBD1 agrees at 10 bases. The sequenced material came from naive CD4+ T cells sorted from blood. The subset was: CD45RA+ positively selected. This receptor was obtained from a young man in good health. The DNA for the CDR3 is TGTGCCACTGGGACAGGGGAAGAGACCCAGTACTTC. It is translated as CATGTGEETQYF.